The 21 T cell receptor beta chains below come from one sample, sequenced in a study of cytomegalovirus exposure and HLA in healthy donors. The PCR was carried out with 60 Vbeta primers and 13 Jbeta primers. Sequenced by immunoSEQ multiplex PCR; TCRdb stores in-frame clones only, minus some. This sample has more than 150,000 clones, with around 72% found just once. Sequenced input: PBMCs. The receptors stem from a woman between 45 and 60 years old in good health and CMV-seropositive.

The CDR3 spells CASSLAGQNTEAFF. The CDR3 coding sequence is TGTGCCAGCAGCTTGGCAGGGCAGAACACTGAAGCTTTCTTT. This chain connects TRBV5-4 to TRBJ1-1; weak D call: TRBD1 (5 bases). Germline CDR1 and CDR2: SGHNT and YYREEE (reference sequence). The V end lost 0 bases, the J end lost 1 base, and 7 bases lay between the germline ends. This CDR3 has 14 amino acids.

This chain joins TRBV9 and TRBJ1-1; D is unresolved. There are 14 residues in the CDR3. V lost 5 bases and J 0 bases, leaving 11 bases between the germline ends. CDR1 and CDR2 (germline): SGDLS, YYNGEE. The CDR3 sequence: CASRPTDLNTEAFF. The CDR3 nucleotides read TGTGCCAGCAGACCGACGGACTTGAACACTGAAGCTTTCTTT.

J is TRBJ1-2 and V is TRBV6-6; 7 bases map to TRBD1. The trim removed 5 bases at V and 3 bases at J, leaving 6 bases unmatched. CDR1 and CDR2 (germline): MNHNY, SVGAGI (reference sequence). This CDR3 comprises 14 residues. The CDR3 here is CASSPQGGDYGYTF. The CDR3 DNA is TGTGCCAGCAGTCCTCAGGGGGGAGACTATGGCTACACCTTC.

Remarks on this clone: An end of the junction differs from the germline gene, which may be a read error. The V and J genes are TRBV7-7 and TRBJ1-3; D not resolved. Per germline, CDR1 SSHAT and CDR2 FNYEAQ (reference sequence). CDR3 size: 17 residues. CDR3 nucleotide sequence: TGTGCTAGCAGCTCCCACGCGGGGAGGTTGCGTGGAAACACCATATATTTT. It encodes CASSSHAGRLRGNTIYF.

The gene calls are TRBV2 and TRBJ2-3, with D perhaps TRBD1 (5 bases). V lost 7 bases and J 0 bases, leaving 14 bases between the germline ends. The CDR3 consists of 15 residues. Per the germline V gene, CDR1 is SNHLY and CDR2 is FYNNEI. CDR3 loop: CASMGRISSTDTQYF. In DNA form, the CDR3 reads TGTGCCAGCATGGGGCGAATCTCTAGCACAGATACGCAGTATTTT. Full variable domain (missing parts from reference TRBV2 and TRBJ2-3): EPEVTQTPSHQVTQMGQEVILRCVPISNHLYFYWYRQILGQKVEFLVSFYNNEISEKSEIFDDQFSVERPDGSNFTLKIRSTKLEDSAMYFCASMGRISSTDTQYFGPGTRLTVL.

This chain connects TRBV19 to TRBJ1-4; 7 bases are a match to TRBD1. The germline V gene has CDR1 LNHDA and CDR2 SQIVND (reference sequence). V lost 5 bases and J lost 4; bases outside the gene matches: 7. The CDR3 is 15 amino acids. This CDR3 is CASSLQDRLNEKLFF. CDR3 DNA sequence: TGTGCCAGTAGTCTCCAGGACAGGCTTAATGAAAAACTGTTTTTT.

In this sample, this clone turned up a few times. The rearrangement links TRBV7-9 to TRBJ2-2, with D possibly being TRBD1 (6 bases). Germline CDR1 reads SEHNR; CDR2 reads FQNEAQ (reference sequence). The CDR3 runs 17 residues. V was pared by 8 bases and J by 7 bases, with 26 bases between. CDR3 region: CASRPLPRTVGDGELFF. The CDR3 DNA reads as TGTGCCAGCCGCCCTCTTCCTCGGACAGTAGGGGACGGGGAGCTGTTTTTT.

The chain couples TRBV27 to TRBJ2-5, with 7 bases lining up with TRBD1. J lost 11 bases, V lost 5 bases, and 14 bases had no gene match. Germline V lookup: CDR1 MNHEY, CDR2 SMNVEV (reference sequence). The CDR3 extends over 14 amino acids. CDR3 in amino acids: CASSPGTALGEQYF. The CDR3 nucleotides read TGTGCCAGCAGTCCCGGGACAGCTTTAGGAGAGCAGTACTTC.

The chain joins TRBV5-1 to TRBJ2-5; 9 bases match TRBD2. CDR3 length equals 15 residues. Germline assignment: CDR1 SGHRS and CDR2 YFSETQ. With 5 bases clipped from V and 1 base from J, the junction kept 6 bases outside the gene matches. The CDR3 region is CASSPGLASQETQYF. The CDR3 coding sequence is TGCGCCAGCAGTCCTGGACTAGCGAGCCAAGAGACCCAGTACTTC.

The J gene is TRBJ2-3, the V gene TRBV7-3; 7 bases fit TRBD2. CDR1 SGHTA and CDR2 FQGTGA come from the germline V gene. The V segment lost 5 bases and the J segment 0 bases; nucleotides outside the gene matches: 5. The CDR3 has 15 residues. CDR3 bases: TGTGCCAGCAGCGCCTTAGCGGGTAGCACAGATACGCAGTATTTT. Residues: CASSALAGSTDTQYF.

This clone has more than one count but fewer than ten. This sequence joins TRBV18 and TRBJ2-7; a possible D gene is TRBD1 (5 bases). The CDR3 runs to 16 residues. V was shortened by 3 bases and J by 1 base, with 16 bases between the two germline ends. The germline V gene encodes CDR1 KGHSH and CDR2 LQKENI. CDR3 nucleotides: TGTGCCAGCTCACCCTCGGGTCCCAGGGTGTCCTACGAGCAGTACTTC. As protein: CASSPSGPRVSYEQYF.

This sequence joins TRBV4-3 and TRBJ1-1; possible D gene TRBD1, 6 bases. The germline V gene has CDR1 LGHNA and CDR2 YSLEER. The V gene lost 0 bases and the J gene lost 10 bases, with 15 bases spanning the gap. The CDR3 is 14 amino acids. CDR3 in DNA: TGCGCCAGCAGCCAAGATCAGGGGACCGGAGGAGCTTTCTTT. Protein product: CASSQDQGTGGAFF.

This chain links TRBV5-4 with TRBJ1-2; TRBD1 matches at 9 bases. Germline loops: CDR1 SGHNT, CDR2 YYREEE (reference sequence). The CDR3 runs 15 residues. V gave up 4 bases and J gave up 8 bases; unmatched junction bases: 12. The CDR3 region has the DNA TGTGCCAGCAGCCCGAGACAGGGGGGGCCCCAGGGCTACACCTTC. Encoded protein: CASSPRQGGPQGYTF.

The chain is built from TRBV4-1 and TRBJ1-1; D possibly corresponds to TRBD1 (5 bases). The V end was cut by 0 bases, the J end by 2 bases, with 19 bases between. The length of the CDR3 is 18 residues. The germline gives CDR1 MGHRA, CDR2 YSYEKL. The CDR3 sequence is CASSQDRARGRNNTEAFF. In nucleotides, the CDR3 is TGCGCCAGCAGCCAAGACCGGGCAAGGGGCCGCAACAACACTGAAGCTTTCTTT.

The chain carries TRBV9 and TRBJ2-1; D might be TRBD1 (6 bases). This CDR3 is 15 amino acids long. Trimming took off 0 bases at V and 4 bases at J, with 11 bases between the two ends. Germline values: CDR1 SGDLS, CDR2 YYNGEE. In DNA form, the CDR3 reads TGTGCCAGCAGCGTAGGTCCGGACAGTTACAATGAGCAGTTCTTC. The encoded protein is CASSVGPDSYNEQFF.

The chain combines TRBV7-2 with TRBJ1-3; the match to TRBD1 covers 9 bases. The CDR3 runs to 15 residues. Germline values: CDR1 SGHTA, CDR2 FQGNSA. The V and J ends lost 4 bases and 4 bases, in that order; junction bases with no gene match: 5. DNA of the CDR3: TGTGCCAGCAGCTCCGGGACAGGGAACGGAAACACCATATATTTT. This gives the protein CASSSGTGNGNTIYF.

The CDR3 sequence is CASSPAADRAHEQYF. The CDR3 nucleotides read TGTGCCAGTAGCCCCGCGGCGGACAGGGCCCACGAGCAGTACTTC. The chain joins TRBV19 to TRBJ2-7, with 8 positions matching TRBD1. Unmatched junction bases numbered 12, after V lost 6 bases and J lost 5 bases. The CDR3 spans 15 residues. Germline CDR1 LNHDA, CDR2 SQIVND (reference sequence).

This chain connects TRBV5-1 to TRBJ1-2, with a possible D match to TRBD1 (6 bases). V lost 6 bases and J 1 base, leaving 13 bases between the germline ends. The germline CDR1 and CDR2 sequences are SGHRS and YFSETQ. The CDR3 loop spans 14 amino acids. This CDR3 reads CASTKDSDNYGYTF. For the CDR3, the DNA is TGCGCCAGCACCAAGGACAGCGATAACTATGGCTACACCTTC.

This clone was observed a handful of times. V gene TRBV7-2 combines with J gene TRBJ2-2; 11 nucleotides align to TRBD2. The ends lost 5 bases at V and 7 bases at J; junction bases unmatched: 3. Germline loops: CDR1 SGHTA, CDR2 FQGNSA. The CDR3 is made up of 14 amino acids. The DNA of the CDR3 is TGTGCCAGCAGCCCGGGACTAGCGGTCGGGGAGCTGTTTTTT. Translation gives CASSPGLAVGELFF. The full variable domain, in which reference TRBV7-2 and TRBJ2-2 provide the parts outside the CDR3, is GAGVSQSPSNKVTEKGKDVELRCDPISGHTALYWYRQSLGQGLEFLIYFQGNSAPDKSGLPSDRFSAERTGGSVSTLTIQRTQQEDSAVYLCASSPGLAVGELFFGEGSRLTVL.

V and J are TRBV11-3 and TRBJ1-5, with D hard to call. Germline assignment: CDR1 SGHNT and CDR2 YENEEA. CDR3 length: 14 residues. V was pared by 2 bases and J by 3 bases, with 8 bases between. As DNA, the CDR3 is TGTGCCAGCAGCTTAAGGCAGGCCAATCAGCCCCAGCATTTT. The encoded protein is CASSLRQANQPQHF.

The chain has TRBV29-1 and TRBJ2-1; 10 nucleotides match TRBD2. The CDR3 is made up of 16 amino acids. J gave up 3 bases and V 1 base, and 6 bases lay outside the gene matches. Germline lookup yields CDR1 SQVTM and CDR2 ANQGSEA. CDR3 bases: TGCAGCGTTGAAGGGGGAGCGGGGGGGCTCTACAATGAGCAGTTCTTC. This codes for CSVEGGAGGLYNEQFF.